This T cell receptor (beta chain) was found in a study of PD-1 blockade in classical Hodgkin lymphoma. Regarding the study as a whole: Complete responders possessed baseline diversity comparable to newly diagnosed patients.

Autologous stem cell transplantation was followed by relapse in every patient, and brentuximab vedotin exposure varied. Germline CDR1 and CDR2: LNHDA and SQIVND (reference sequence). The CDR3 extends over 13 amino acids. The V and J ends lost 3 bases and 0 bases respectively, with 5 bases between them. Remarks on this clone: Its cognate antigen is unknown.

TCRdb's table, derived via immunoSEQ multiplex PCR, lists solely in-frame clones and lacks some. The data contain 100,000 to 130,000 clones, 80% to 90% of them seen just once; the ten biggest clones take up around 20%. The sample was peripheral blood mononuclear cells (PBMCs), taken before the second cycle of nivolumab. The receptor was derived from a human donor with classical Hodgkin lymphoma. The chain uses TRBV19 and TRBJ2-5; D is unresolved. This CDR3 reads CASSMGNQETQYF. The CDR3 DNA follows: TGTGCCAGTAGTATGGGTAACCAAGAGACCCAGTACTTC.